Shown below are 10 T cell receptor beta chains from a single sample sequenced in a study of CD8+CD57+ T cells in acquired aplastic anemia. The patients chosen for sequencing had shown expansion of CD8+CD57+ cells (detected by flow cytometry). Using genomic DNA as the template, TCR beta VDJ and CDR3 profiling was carried out. Via MiXCR, TCRdb re-called the reads, giving one row per CDR3 protein. The table lists about 180,000 distinct CDR3 sequences, less than 50% of them singletons. Sample: sorted CD4+, CD8+, or CD8+CD57+ T cells (not recorded which) from PBMCs. These receptors all come from a human donor with aplastic anemia.

This clonotype has more than one count but fewer than ten. The chain recombines TRBV3-1 with TRBJ2-1, with D tentatively TRBD2 (5 bases). CDR1 LGHDT and CDR2 YNNKEL come from the germline V gene (reference sequence). This CDR3 has 12 amino acids. V shed 4 bases and J shed 10 bases, with 11 bases lying between them. Here the CDR3 DNA reads TGTGCCAGCAGCCTAACGCGCGGGGAGCAGTTCTTC. This sequence encodes CASSLTRGEQFF.

This clonotype was found many times. The CDR3 loop is CASRTGGEEETQYF. CDR3 DNA: TGCGCCAGCAGGACAGGGGGCGAGGAAGAGACCCAGTACTTC. V gene TRBV10-1 combines with J gene TRBJ2-5, with 10 bases identical to TRBD1. The CDR3 contains 14 residues. The V and J ends lost 6 bases and 3 bases, in that order; junction bases with no gene match: 4. The germline V gene has CDR1 WNHNN and CDR2 SYGVQD (reference sequence).

Of note for this clonotype: This may stem from a read error, because a much larger clone lies one nucleotide away. V is TRBV7-2 and J is TRBJ2-7; 8 positions agree with TRBD2. The trim removed 6 bases at V and 2 bases at J, leaving 9 bases unmatched. The CDR3 contains 15 residues. Germline assignment: CDR1 SGHTA and CDR2 FQGNSA. The CDR3 nucleotides read TGTGCCAGCAGATCTCGGGGGGGCCGGCCCTACGAGCAGTACTTC. It yields the protein CASRSRGGRPYEQYF.

This clonotype appeared many times. The V gene is TRBV25-1, the J gene TRBJ2-1; D not certain. Trimming took off 7 bases at V and 2 bases at J, with 9 bases between the two ends. Germline V gene sequence: CDR1 MGHDK, CDR2 SYGVNS. This CDR3 is 13 amino acids long. The CDR3 DNA reads TGTGCCAGCAAAAGGCCGCCCTACAATGAGCAGTTCTTC. It codes for CASKRPPYNEQFF.

This chain connects TRBV20-1 to TRBJ2-7; D not resolved. This CDR3 comprises 14 residues. CDR1 DFQATT and CDR2 SNEGSKA come from the germline V gene (reference sequence). Trimming stripped 1 base from V and 5 bases from J, with 15 bases between. CDR3 coding DNA: TGCAGTGCTAGAGGTCCCTCCGGTACCGACGAGCAGTACTTC. It translates to CSARGPSGTDEQYF.

CDR3 nucleotide sequence: TGTGCCACCAGCAGGGCACCGAGGACAGGCTACAATGAGCAGTTCTTC. Its translation: CATSRAPRTGYNEQFF. The rearrangement uses TRBV15 and TRBJ2-1; 7 nucleotides agree with TRBD1. Trimming removed 3 bases from V and 3 bases from J; junction bases left unmatched: 8. Per germline, CDR1 LNHNV and CDR2 YYDKDF (reference sequence). CDR3 length: 16 amino acids.

The rearrangement joins TRBV12-3 or TRBV12-4 to TRBJ2-7, with TRBD1 matching over 11 bases. The junction had 2 bases not matched to a gene; V was cut back by 6 bases and J by 4 bases. The CDR3 contains 13 residues. The CDR3 coding sequence is TGTGCCAGCAGGGGACAGGGGGTTTACGAGCAGTACTTC. It yields the protein CASRGQGVYEQYF.

This clonotype showed up just a few times. The chain joins TRBV30 to TRBJ2-5; perhaps D is TRBD1 or TRBD2 (5 bases each). The CDR3 is 13 residues long. Germline V lookup: CDR1 GTSNPN, CDR2 SVGIG (reference sequence). The V and J ends lost 7 bases and 5 bases respectively, with 17 bases between them. CDR3 in DNA: TGTGCCTTCGGGGCTGAGGGGTTGGAGACCCAGTACTTC. Its translation is CAFGAEGLETQYF.

This clonotype was counted many times. The rearrangement links TRBV4-1 to TRBJ2-2; D gene uncertain. This CDR3 is 16 amino acids long. Germline-derived CDR1 and CDR2 are MGHRA and YSYEKL. The V end was cut by 0 bases, the J end by 7 bases, with 15 bases between. In nucleotides, the CDR3 is TGCGCCAGCAGCCAAGAGCCGTGGTCCGTAAGCGGGGAGCTGTTTTTT. Translation: CASSQEPWSVSGELFF.

The V call is TRBV7-3, the J call TRBJ1-2; the D is unclear. The CDR3 has 12 residues. The germline V gene has CDR1 SGHTA and CDR2 FQGTGA. V lost 5 bases to trimming and J lost 6 bases, with 10 bases between them. The CDR3 sequence: CASSRERDGYTF. In nucleotides, the CDR3 is TGTGCCAGCAGCCGGGAGCGGGATGGCTACACCTTC.